One T cell receptor (beta chain) is described in this entry. Its target is not known. The data derive from a study of T-cell reconstitution after alpha-beta-depleted transplantation in children. Study-level findings and limits: Newly produced T cells mostly provided counts and TCRbeta diversity after one year, as hyperexpanded clones declined. Several hundred expanded graft clones reportedly gave rise to the alpha-beta T cells present about two months after transplant. Elevated TCRbeta diversity at day 60 was traced, in some patients, to surviving recipient T cells and thymic progenitors.

The CDR3 consists of 14 residues. Trimming shortened V by 0 bases and J by 5 bases, and 13 bases separated the two germline ends. Germline CDR1 is SQVTM and CDR2 is ANQGSEA. Preparation of the TCRbeta library was carried out with unique molecular identifiers. TCRdb re-analysed the PCR reads in MiXCR, keeping a single row per CDR3 protein. The sample shows about 32,000 distinct CDR3 sequences, approximately 6.9% of them seen only once. Material: peripheral blood, obtained 60 days after TCRalphabeta/CD19-depleted stem cell transplant. The chain uses TRBV29-1 and TRBJ1-2; D remains ambiguous. The clonotype comes from a child under two years old who had a stem cell transplant for acute myeloid leukemia, so the T cells may come from the graft donor. CDR3 in DNA: TGCAGCGTTGAAGATCAACAGCTTAGATATGGCTACACCTTC. As protein: CSVEDQQLRYGYTF.